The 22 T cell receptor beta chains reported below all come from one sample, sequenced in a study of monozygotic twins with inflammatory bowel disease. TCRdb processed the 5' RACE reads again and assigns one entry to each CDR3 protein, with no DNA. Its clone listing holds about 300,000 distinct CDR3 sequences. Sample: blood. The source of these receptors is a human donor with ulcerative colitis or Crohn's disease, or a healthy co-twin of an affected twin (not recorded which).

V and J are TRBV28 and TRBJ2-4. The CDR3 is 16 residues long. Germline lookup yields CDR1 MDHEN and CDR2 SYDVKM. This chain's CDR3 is CASSLVLRGYGNIQYF.

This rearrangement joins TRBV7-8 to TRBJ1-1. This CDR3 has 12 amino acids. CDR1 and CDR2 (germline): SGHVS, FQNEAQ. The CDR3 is CASSPAAGTAFF. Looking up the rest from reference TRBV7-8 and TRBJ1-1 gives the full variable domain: GAGVSQSPRYKVAKRGQDVALRCDPISGHVSLFWYQQALGQGPEFLTYFQNEAQLDKSGLPSDRFFAERPEGSVSTLKIQRTQQEDSAVYLCASSPAAGTAFFGQGTRLTVV.

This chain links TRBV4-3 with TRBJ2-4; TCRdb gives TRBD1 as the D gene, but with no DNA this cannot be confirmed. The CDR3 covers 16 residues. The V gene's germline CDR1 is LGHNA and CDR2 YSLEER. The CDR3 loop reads CASSQERTGGGNIQYF.

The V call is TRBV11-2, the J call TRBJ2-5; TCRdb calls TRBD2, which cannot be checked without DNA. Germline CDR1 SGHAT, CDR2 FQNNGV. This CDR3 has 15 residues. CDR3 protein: CASSSGTSLLETQYF.

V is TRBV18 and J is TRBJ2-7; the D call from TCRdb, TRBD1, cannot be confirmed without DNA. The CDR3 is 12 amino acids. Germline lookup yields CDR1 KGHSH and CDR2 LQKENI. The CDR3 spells CASSKGGEEQYF.

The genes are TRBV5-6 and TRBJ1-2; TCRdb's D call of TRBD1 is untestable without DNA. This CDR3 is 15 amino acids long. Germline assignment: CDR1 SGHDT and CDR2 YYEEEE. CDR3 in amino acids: CASSPGPGPNAGYTF.

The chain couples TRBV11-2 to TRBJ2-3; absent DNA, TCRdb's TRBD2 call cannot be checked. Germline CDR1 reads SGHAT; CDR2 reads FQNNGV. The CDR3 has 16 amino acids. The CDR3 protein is CASRKTSRTFPDTQYF.

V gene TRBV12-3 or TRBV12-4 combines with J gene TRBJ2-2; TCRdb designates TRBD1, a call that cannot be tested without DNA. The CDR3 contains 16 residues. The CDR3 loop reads CASSFSGGAGTGELFF.

The CDR3 protein is CSARGANTGELFF. The V and J genes are TRBV20-1 and TRBJ2-2. CDR3 length: 13 amino acids. Germline assignment: CDR1 DFQATT and CDR2 SNEGSKA (reference sequence).

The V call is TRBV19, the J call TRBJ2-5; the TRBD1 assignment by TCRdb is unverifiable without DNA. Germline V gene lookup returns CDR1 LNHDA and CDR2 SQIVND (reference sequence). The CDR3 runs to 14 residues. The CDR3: CASSIPGGQETQYF.

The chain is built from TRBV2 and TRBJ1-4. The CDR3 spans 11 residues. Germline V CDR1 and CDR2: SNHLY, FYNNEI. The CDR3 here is CASSYNEKLFF.

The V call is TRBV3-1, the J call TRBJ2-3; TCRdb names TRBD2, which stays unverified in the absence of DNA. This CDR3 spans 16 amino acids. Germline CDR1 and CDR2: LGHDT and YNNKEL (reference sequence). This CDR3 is CASSQDRPSGVDTQYF.

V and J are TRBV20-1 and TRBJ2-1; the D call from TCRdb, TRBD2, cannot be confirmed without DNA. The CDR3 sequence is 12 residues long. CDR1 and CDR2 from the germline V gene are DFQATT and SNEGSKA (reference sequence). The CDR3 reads CTTYGPYNEQFF.

CDR3: CSARHPGLSKNEQYF. The V gene is TRBV20-1, the J gene TRBJ2-7; TCRdb indicates TRBD2, and absent DNA this call remains unverified. The CDR3 length is 15 residues. CDR1 is DFQATT and CDR2 is SNEGSKA in the germline V gene (reference sequence).

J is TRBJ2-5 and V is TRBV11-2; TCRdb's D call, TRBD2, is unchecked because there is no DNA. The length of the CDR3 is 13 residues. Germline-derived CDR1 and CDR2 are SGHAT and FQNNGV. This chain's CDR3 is CASSLGPNGAQYF.

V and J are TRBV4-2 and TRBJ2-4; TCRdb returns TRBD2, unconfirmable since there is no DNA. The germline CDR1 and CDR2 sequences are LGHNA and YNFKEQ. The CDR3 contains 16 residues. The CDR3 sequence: CASSSRLEALKNIQYF.

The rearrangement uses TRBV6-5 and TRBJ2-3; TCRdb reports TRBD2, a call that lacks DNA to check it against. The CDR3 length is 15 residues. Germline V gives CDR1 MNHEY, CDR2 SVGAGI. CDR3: CASSYWSGVSDTQYF.

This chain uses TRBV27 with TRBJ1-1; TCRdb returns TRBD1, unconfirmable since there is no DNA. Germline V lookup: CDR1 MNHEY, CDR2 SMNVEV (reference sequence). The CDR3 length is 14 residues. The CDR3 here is CASSSSGTGAEAFF.

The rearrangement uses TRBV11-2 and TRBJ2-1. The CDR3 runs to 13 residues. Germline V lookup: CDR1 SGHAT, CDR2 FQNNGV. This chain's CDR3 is CASSLDTRNEQFF.

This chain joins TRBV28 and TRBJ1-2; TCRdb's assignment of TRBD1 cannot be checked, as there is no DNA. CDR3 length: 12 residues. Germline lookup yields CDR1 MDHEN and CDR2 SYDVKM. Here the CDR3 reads CASSWGDRGYTF.

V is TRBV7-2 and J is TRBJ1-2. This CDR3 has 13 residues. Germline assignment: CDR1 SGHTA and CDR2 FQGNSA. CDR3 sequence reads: CASSLGQFYGYTF. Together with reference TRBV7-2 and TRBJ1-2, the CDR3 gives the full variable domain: GAGVSQSPSNKVTEKGKDVELRCDPISGHTALYWYRQSLGQGLEFLIYFQGNSAPDKSGLPSDRFSAERTGGSVSTLTIQRTQQEDSAVYLCASSLGQFYGYTFGSGTRLTVV.

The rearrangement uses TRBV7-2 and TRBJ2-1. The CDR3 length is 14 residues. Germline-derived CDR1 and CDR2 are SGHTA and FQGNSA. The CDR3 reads CASSLALSANEQFF.